Shown below are 26 T cell receptor beta chains from a single sample sequenced in a study of Graves' ophthalmopathy and Graves' hyperthyroidism. The authors amplified TCR beta CDR3 regions, and they did so from RNA transcripts for repertoire sequencing. Second-round multiplex PCR came after first-round RT-PCR with HTBI primers. Each CDR3 protein is one row after TCRdb ran MiXCR on the multiplex PCR reads. Among roughly 380,000 distinct CDR3 sequences listed, 15% were seen once. Specimen: peripheral blood. The receptors originated from a woman under 30 with stable Graves' hyperthyroidism.

This clonotype was observed many times. The V call is TRBV7-2, the J call TRBJ2-7, with D hard to call. This CDR3 has 13 amino acids. Trimming left V 2 bases short and J 5 bases short, with 10 bases between. Germline V gene lookup returns CDR1 SGHTA and CDR2 FQGNSA. The CDR3, as DNA: TGTGCCAGCAGCTTAATGGCGCGGAACGAGCAGTACTTC. It is translated as CASSLMARNEQYF.

Many counts were recorded for this clonotype. This chain joins TRBV24-1 and TRBJ2-5; 8 bases fit TRBD1. J lost 2 bases, V lost 1 base, and 5 bases had no gene match. The CDR3 length is 16 residues. Per the germline V gene, CDR1 is KGHDR and CDR2 is SFDVKD. The CDR3 is CATSDFDRGQQETQYF. The CDR3, as DNA: TGTGCCACCAGTGATTTCGACAGGGGACAACAAGAGACCCAGTACTTC.

The V call is TRBV15, the J call TRBJ1-2, with TRBD1 identical over 8 bases. J gave up 4 bases and V 5 bases, and 12 bases lay outside the gene matches. CDR3 length: 16 amino acids. The germline V gene has CDR1 LNHNV and CDR2 YYDKDF (reference sequence). The CDR3 loop reads CATSVWGQVTLYGYTF. The CDR3 DNA reads TGTGCCACCAGCGTGTGGGGACAGGTAACCCTCTATGGCTACACCTTC.

This chain links TRBV10-2 with TRBJ1-1; D gene unclear. The CDR3 has 14 residues. Germline V gene data show CDR1 as WSHSY and CDR2 as SAAADI. Deletions cut 0 bases from V and 1 base from J, with 6 bases between. The CDR3: CASSESVRNTEAFF. The DNA of the CDR3 is TGCGCCAGCAGTGAGTCCGTAAGGAACACTGAAGCTTTCTTT.

Regarding this clonotype: This may stem from a read error, because a much larger clone lies one nucleotide away. The chain has TRBV4-1 and TRBJ2-7, with TRBD1 matching over 12 bases. The CDR3 runs 17 residues. Per the germline V gene, CDR1 is MGHRA and CDR2 is YSYEKL. CDR3 nucleotides: TGCACCAGCAGCCCACCGCGTGGGACAGGGGGCCGCTACGAGCAGTACTTC. It codes for CTSSPPRGTGGRYEQYF.

The chain recombines TRBV7-2 with TRBJ2-7; a possible D gene is TRBD2 (6 bases). Germline V gene data show CDR1 as SGHTA and CDR2 as FQGNSA. V lost 5 bases and J 3 bases, leaving 17 bases between the germline ends. CDR3 size: 15 residues. CDR3 loop: CASSRGGSPHYEQYF. The DNA of the CDR3 is TGTGCCAGCAGCCGTGGGGGGTCGCCCCACTACGAGCAGTACTTC.

The sample holds a few counts of this clonotype. The rearrangement uses TRBV29-1 and TRBJ1-5; D gene uncertain. Germline values: CDR1 SQVTM, CDR2 ANQGSEA. The CDR3 consists of 13 residues. V lost 4 bases to trimming and J lost 2 bases, with 9 bases between them. CDR3: CSVGGVRNQPQHF. The CDR3, as DNA: TGCAGCGTTGGAGGTGTGCGCAATCAGCCCCAGCATTTT.

The V gene is TRBV19, the J gene TRBJ2-3, with TRBD1 identical over 9 bases. After removal of 5 bases from V and 3 bases from J, the junction contained 3 bases not matched to a gene. Germline CDR1 and CDR2: LNHDA and SQIVND (reference sequence). The CDR3 consists of 14 residues. This CDR3 is CASSRTGATDTQYF. CDR3 DNA sequence: TGTGCCAGTAGTCGGACAGGGGCAACAGATACGCAGTATTTT.

This clonotype was detected many times. This chain links TRBV6-5 with TRBJ2-2, with a weak D call TRBD2 (5 bases). This CDR3 region has 14 residues. Between the trimmed V and J ends, which lost 2 bases and 8 bases, there was a span of 12 bases. Germline CDR1 reads MNHEY; CDR2 reads SVGAGI. The CDR3 DNA is TGTGCCAGCAGTTACAAGGGAGATGGAGGGGAGCTGTTTTTT. Translating it yields CASSYKGDGGELFF.

This clonotype was seen at least ten times. The V gene is TRBV12-3 or TRBV12-4, the J gene TRBJ1-2, with TRBD1 matching over 8 bases. The length of the CDR3 is 14 residues. V shed 5 bases and J 4 bases; nucleotides not matched to a gene: 6. The CDR3 DNA reads as TGTGCCAGCAGTCTCCAAGGGACAGGCTATGGCTACACCTTC. Its protein product is CASSLQGTGYGYTF.

A note on this clonotype: A read error is likely, as this CDR3 ends without the conserved phenylalanine or tryptophan. No DNA is shown, since the ends of the CDR3 on it are uncertain; the CDR3 is the one TCRdb lists. The chain couples TRBV12-3 or TRBV12-4 to TRBJ1-1. The CDR3 totals 14 residues, both ends included. The CDR3 spells CASSLVWENTEACL.

This clonotype showed up many times. V usage is TRBV4-1 and J usage is TRBJ1-1, with a possible D match to TRBD1 (6 bases). CDR1 and CDR2 from the germline V gene are MGHRA and YSYEKL. Trimming shortened V by 4 bases and J by 8 bases, and 20 bases separated the two germline ends. CDR3 length equals 15 residues. DNA of the CDR3: TGCGCCAGCAGCCCGCGCCGTGGGGGCGTACGGGAAGCTTTCTTT. Translating gives CASSPRRGGVREAFF.

This clonotype has ten or more counts. The chain has TRBV29-1 and TRBJ1-2, with 11 bases identical to TRBD1. CDR3 size: 15 residues. Germline lookup yields CDR1 SQVTM and CDR2 ANQGSEA. With V trimmed by 6 bases and J by 4 bases, 10 bases remained unmatched. Here the CDR3 reads CSVGAGTGGIYGYTF. The CDR3 DNA sequence: TGCAGCGTCGGTGCCGGGACAGGGGGAATCTATGGCTACACCTTC.

As to this clonotype: A read error may account for a junction end that differs from germline. The chain combines TRBV10-3 with TRBJ2-7, with D perhaps matching TRBD1 (5 bases). CDR3 length equals 15 residues. CDR1 ENHRY and CDR2 SYGVKD come from the germline V gene. The CDR3, as DNA: TGTGCCAGCAGTGAGGTCGACAGTTATGTTTACGAGCAGTACTTC. Protein product: CASSEVDSYVYEQYF.

A remark on this clonotype: A read error may explain this, as a much larger clone is one base away. The chain carries TRBV3-1 and TRBJ2-5; 11 nucleotides line up with TRBD2. Germline V gives CDR1 LGHDT, CDR2 YNNKEL (reference sequence). The length of the CDR3 is 16 residues. CDR3 DNA: TGTGCCAGCAGCGAATGGGGGACTAGCGGACAAGAGATCCAGTACTTC. Its translation: CASSEWGTSGQEIQYF.

Concerning this clonotype itself: A much larger clone sits a single nucleotide away, making a read error possible. The rearrangement uses TRBV11-2 and TRBJ2-5, with D uncertain. Germline CDR1 is SGHAT and CDR2 is FQNNGV. The CDR3 contains 13 residues. The germline V and J ends were trimmed by 3 bases and 12 bases, with 17 bases remaining between them. In nucleotides, the CDR3 is TGTGCCAGCAGCTTTGGGCCTTCCTACGAGAAGTACTTC. It translates to CASSFGPSYEKYF. Looking up the rest from reference TRBV11-2 and TRBJ2-5 gives the full variable domain: EAGVAQSPRYKIIEKRQSVAFWCNPISGHATLYWYQQILGQGPKLLIQFQNNGVVDDSQLPKDRFSAERLKGVDSTLKIQPAKLEDSAVYLCASSFGPSYEKYFGPGTRLLVL.

This clonotype has ten or more counts. This chain links TRBV19 with TRBJ1-1; 7 bases match TRBD1. The CDR3 contains 13 residues. The V gene end was trimmed by 4 bases and the J gene end by 4 bases; junction bases not matched to a gene: 3. Germline loops: CDR1 LNHDA, CDR2 SQIVND (reference sequence). The CDR3 region is CASSTRGTTEAFF. CDR3 nucleotides: TGTGCCAGTAGTACCAGGGGGACCACTGAAGCTTTCTTT.

This clonotype appeared many times. Here the CDR3 reads CSAPGRGAYSPLHF. For the CDR3, the DNA is TGCAGTGCCCCGGGGAGGGGGGCCTATTCACCCCTCCACTTT. The chain employs TRBV20-1 and TRBJ1-6; D might be TRBD1 (6 bases). With 6 bases removed from V and 8 bases from J, the gap between germline ends came to 17 bases. The CDR3 extends over 14 amino acids. Germline-derived CDR1 and CDR2 are DFQATT and SNEGSKA (reference sequence).

This clonotype was observed many times. This sequence joins TRBV11-2 and TRBJ1-2; D not resolved. CDR3 length equals 16 residues. CDR1 is SGHAT, CDR2 FQNNGV, per germline. The ends were cut back, 8 bases at V and 5 bases at J, with 24 bases in the middle. CDR3 in amino acids: CASSSRRVEGGYGYTF. CDR3 nucleotide sequence: TGTGCCAGCTCCTCTCGTCGGGTGGAAGGAGGATATGGCTACACCTTC.

This clonotype was found a few times. The chain couples TRBV7-8 to TRBJ2-7; TRBD1 agrees at 7 bases. The trim removed 5 bases at V and 3 bases at J, leaving 13 bases unmatched. This CDR3 has 16 amino acids. From germline, CDR1 is SGHVS and CDR2 FQNEAQ. The CDR3 here is CASSAWGSTGIYEQYF. CDR3 in DNA: TGTGCCAGCAGCGCTTGGGGTTCGACAGGGATCTACGAGCAGTACTTC.

This clonotype was seen many times. The chain links TRBV20-1 to TRBJ2-5; D remains unclear. V was shortened by 3 bases and J by 4 bases, with 21 bases between the two germline ends. CDR3 length: 16 residues. CDR1 and CDR2 from the germline V gene are DFQATT and SNEGSKA (reference sequence). CDR3 in amino acids: CSARSGPRVPGETQYF. DNA of the CDR3: TGCAGTGCTAGGTCGGGCCCCCGCGTACCGGGAGAGACCCAGTACTTC.

This clonotype was detected ten times or more. This chain links TRBV29-1 with TRBJ1-5, with 9 positions matching TRBD1. The germline V gene has CDR1 SQVTM and CDR2 ANQGSEA. J lost 7 bases, V lost 6 bases, and 13 bases had no gene match. This CDR3 region has 15 residues. The CDR3, as DNA: TGCAGCGTCCTTATTGGGACAGGGTTCAGGCAGCCCCAGCATTTT. It codes for CSVLIGTGFRQPQHF.

About this clonotype: A much bigger clone sits one base away, suggesting this may be a read error. The chain employs TRBV24-1 and TRBJ2-3; unclear D gene. The CDR3 totals 16 residues. CDR1 and CDR2 from the germline V gene are KGHDR and SFDVKD. Trimming stripped 3 bases from V and 6 bases from J, with 18 bases between. CDR3 nucleotide sequence: TGTGCCACCAGTGATCCCCTAGTAGCCCCACGGGATACGCAGTATTTT. Its protein is CATSDPLVAPRDTQYF.

At least ten counts were recorded for this clonotype. This chain uses TRBV12-5 with TRBJ1-1; TRBD1 agrees at 7 bases. The V segment lost 1 base and the J segment 1 base; nucleotides outside the gene matches: 9. The germline CDR1 and CDR2 sequences are LGHNT and FRNRAP. The CDR3 loop spans 17 amino acids. CDR3 sequence: CASGLAPPQGENTEAFF. CDR3 sequence (DNA): TGTGCTAGTGGTTTGGCCCCCCCTCAGGGGGAGAACACTGAAGCTTTCTTT.

The table lists this clonotype with many counts. This chain uses TRBV29-1 with TRBJ1-5, with no clear D. V gave up 7 bases and J gave up 0 bases, with 10 bases separating them. Looked up from germline, CDR1 is SQVTM and CDR2 is ANQGSEA. This CDR3 has 13 residues. CDR3 DNA sequence: TGCAGCGCCTGGACTGATAGCAATCAGCCCCAGCATTTT. It codes for CSAWTDSNQPQHF.

At least ten counts were recorded for this clonotype. J is TRBJ2-7 and V is TRBV11-2; 8 positions match TRBD1. The CDR3 sequence is 15 residues long. CDR1 is SGHAT and CDR2 is FQNNGV in the germline V gene. With V trimmed by 5 bases and J by 5 bases, 11 bases remained unmatched. CDR3 loop: CASSARQGPANEQYF. In DNA, the CDR3 is TGTGCCAGCAGCGCGAGACAGGGGCCGGCCAACGAGCAGTACTTC.